Below, 32 T cell receptor beta chains from the same sample are listed, as sequenced in a study of blood T cells in healthy people across ages. Through a sample-barcoded 5' primer and a J-beta primer mix, a second PCR was run for about 6 to 11 cycles. MiXCR was run by TCRdb on the 5' RACE reads, yielding one entry per CDR3 protein. The data contain 710,000 or so distinct CDR3 sequences, around a fifth of them singletons. The sequenced material came from blood. The source is a man aged 70-80 years in good health.

This sequence joins TRBV7-2 and TRBJ1-4, with 7 bases that match TRBD1. The length of the CDR3 is 19 residues. Trimming took 7 bases from V and 6 from J; bases not matched to a gene: 23. The germline V gene encodes CDR1 SGHTA and CDR2 FQGNSA. The CDR3 DNA follows: TGTGCCAGCACCCTTTTTACGACAGGGATGAGGCCTCGATATGAAAAACTGTTTTTT. Its translation is CASTLFTTGMRPRYEKLFF.

V gene TRBV11-2 combines with J gene TRBJ1-1; 7 nucleotides match TRBD1. CDR1 and CDR2 (germline): SGHAT, FQNNGV. Losses at the gene ends were 5 bases for V and 4 bases for J; bases not matched to a gene: 7. The CDR3 runs to 14 residues. The CDR3 here is CASSSEQGVTEAFF. The CDR3 DNA follows: TGTGCCAGCAGCAGCGAGCAGGGGGTCACTGAAGCTTTCTTT. Full variable domain (rest looked up from reference TRBV11-2 and TRBJ1-1): EAGVAQSPRYKIIEKRQSVAFWCNPISGHATLYWYQQILGQGPKLLIQFQNNGVVDDSQLPKDRFSAERLKGVDSTLKIQPAKLEDSAVYLCASSSEQGVTEAFFGQGTRLTVV.

This clonotype showed up just a few times. This chain uses TRBV24-1 with TRBJ1-2; D is perhaps TRBD1 (6 bases). The CDR3 runs 15 residues. Germline values: CDR1 KGHDR, CDR2 SFDVKD. V was trimmed by 2 bases and J by 2 bases, leaving 11 bases between them. The CDR3 sequence: CATSDSSTGNYGYTF. The CDR3 DNA sequence: TGTGCCACCAGTGATTCATCGACAGGAAACTATGGCTACACCTTC.

This clonotype turned up a few times. This rearrangement joins TRBV24-1 to TRBJ2-6; a weak D match, TRBD1 (5 bases). The germline V and J ends were trimmed by 8 bases and 1 base, with 5 bases remaining between them. This CDR3 is 13 amino acids long. Germline loops: CDR1 KGHDR, CDR2 SFDVKD. DNA for the CDR3: TGTGCCACCAAGGGGTCTGGGGCCAACGTCCTGACTTTC. Translating gives CATKGSGANVLTF.

This clonotype was counted once. The CDR3 reads CASSYSNRALGRETQYF. In DNA form, the CDR3 reads TGTGCCAGCAGTTACTCGAATAGGGCCTTAGGGCGGGAGACCCAGTACTTC. The rearrangement uses TRBV6-5 and TRBJ2-5; D gene ambiguous. CDR1 is MNHEY and CDR2 is SVGAGI in the germline V gene. This CDR3 comprises 17 residues. Between the trimmed V and J ends, which lost 0 bases and 5 bases, there was a span of 19 bases.

This clonotype was observed at least ten times. The genes are TRBV3-1 and TRBJ2-3, with TRBD2 matching 7 bases. V trimming: 0 bases; J trimming: 2 bases; junction bases outside the gene matches: 5. Germline V CDR1 and CDR2: LGHDT, YNNKEL (reference sequence). This CDR3 contains 16 residues. CDR3: CASSQDVAGNTDTQYF. CDR3 DNA sequence: TGTGCCAGCAGCCAAGATGTAGCGGGCAACACAGATACGCAGTATTTT.

The V gene is TRBV19, the J gene TRBJ1-1; D is unclear. Germline CDR1 and CDR2: LNHDA and SQIVND (reference sequence). The CDR3 consists of 14 residues. V dropped 1 base and J dropped 0 bases, with 6 bases sitting between them. The DNA of the CDR3 is TGTGCCAGTAGTATAGTCACGATGAACACTGAAGCTTTCTTT. Residues: CASSIVTMNTEAFF.

This clonotype was seen only a few times. The CDR3, as DNA: TGTGCCAGCTCACCACCGATCGACAACTATGGCTACACCTTC. Protein: CASSPPIDNYGYTF. The chain has TRBV18 and TRBJ1-2, with unresolved D. The CDR3 is 14 residues long. The V end was cut by 0 bases, the J end by 2 bases, with 7 bases between. The germline V gene has CDR1 KGHSH and CDR2 LQKENI.

This clonotype was counted only a few times. V and J are TRBV20-1 and TRBJ1-1, with D unresolved. CDR1 is DFQATT, CDR2 SNEGSKA, per germline (reference sequence). V shed 0 bases and J shed 1 base, with 12 bases lying between them. The CDR3 is 15 residues long. The CDR3 loop is CSARDPSGGNTEAFF. CDR3 nucleotides: TGCAGTGCTAGAGATCCGTCAGGAGGGAACACTGAAGCTTTCTTT.

The CDR3 nucleotides read TGCAGCGTAAACAGGGGTTACACTGAAGCTTTCTTT. Residues: CSVNRGYTEAFF. The rearrangement joins TRBV29-1 to TRBJ1-1; 7 bases align to TRBD1. The CDR3 length is 12 residues. The germline V gene encodes CDR1 SQVTM and CDR2 ANQGSEA. The ends lost 6 bases at V and 3 bases at J; junction bases unmatched: 4. Variable domain in full (rest from reference TRBV29-1 and TRBJ1-1): SAVISQKPSRDICQRGTSLTIQCQVDSQVTMMFWYRQQPGQSLTLIATANQGSEATYESGFVIDKFPISRPNLTFSTLTVSNMSPEDSSIYLCSVNRGYTEAFFGQGTRLTVV.

The sample holds a few counts of this clonotype. V usage is TRBV28 and J usage is TRBJ1-4, with no clear D. The CDR3 consists of 15 residues. Trimming shortened V by 1 base and J by 4 bases, and 10 bases separated the two germline ends. Germline assignment: CDR1 MDHEN and CDR2 SYDVKM. The CDR3 nucleotides read TGTGCCAGCAGTTTATTTCGAGGGATTAATGAAAAACTGTTTTTT. Amino acids: CASSLFRGINEKLFF.

This clonotype was counted many times. The rearrangement links TRBV6-5 to TRBJ2-5, with 7 bases that match TRBD2. Germline assignment: CDR1 MNHEY and CDR2 SVGAGI. The CDR3 covers 15 residues. The trim removed 0 bases at V and 4 bases at J, leaving 5 bases unmatched. The CDR3 loop is CASSYSRTSPETQYF. The CDR3 nucleotides are TGTGCCAGCAGTTACTCTCGGACTAGTCCAGAGACCCAGTACTTC.

This clonotype was counted between two and nine times. The chain links TRBV5-1 to TRBJ2-1, with a weak D call TRBD2 (6 bases). CDR1 and CDR2 (germline): SGHRS, YFSETQ. The germline V and J ends were trimmed by 5 bases and 1 base, with 13 bases remaining between them. This CDR3 region has 15 residues. The CDR3 is CASSRAGTSYNEQFF. CDR3 in DNA: TGCGCCAGCAGTCGCGCGGGGACTTCCTACAATGAGCAGTTCTTC.

This clonotype was seen a handful of times. V and J are TRBV2 and TRBJ2-5; no clear D. CDR1 is SNHLY, CDR2 FYNNEI, per germline. The CDR3 loop spans 14 amino acids. Trimming took off 7 bases at V and 5 bases at J, with 17 bases between the two ends. CDR3 DNA: TGTGCCAGCACTTTACTGAGACTTGGGGAGACCCAGTACTTC. This encodes CASTLLRLGETQYF.

This clonotype was seen a handful of times. This chain links TRBV7-9 with TRBJ2-1, with D uncertain. This CDR3 has 17 amino acids. Germline values: CDR1 SEHNR, CDR2 FQNEAQ (reference sequence). V was shortened by 5 bases and J by 0 bases, with 17 bases between the two germline ends. In DNA form, the CDR3 reads TGTGCCAGCAGCCCTAATAATTGGGCTACCTCCTACAATGAGCAGTTCTTC. Its protein product is CASSPNNWATSYNEQFF.

The V and J genes are TRBV5-1 and TRBJ1-1, with D maybe TRBD1 (6 bases). This CDR3 spans 15 amino acids. V was cut by 5 bases and J by 4 bases, with 18 bases left in between. In germline, CDR1 is SGHRS, CDR2 YFSETQ. The CDR3 reads CASRSDNLQGTEAFF. DNA of the CDR3: TGCGCCAGCAGGTCCGATAATTTACAGGGCACTGAAGCTTTCTTT. Combining the CDR3 with reference TRBV5-1 and TRBJ1-1 gives the whole variable domain KAGVTQTPRYLIKTRGQQVTLSCSPISGHRSVSWYQQTPGQGLQFLFEYFSETQRNKGNFPGRFSGRQFSNSRSEMNVSTLELGDSALYLCASRSDNLQGTEAFFGQGTRLTVV.

This chain joins TRBV5-1 and TRBJ1-5, with a tentative D call TRBD1 (5 bases). Per germline, CDR1 SGHRS and CDR2 YFSETQ. V was clipped by 0 bases and J by 6 bases, with 13 bases between them. This CDR3 region has 15 residues. The CDR3 region has the DNA TGCGCCAGCAGCTTGGTAGGGGCGGAAGGTCAGCCCCAGCATTTT. Its translation is CASSLVGAEGQPQHF.

The chain has TRBV5-1 and TRBJ2-3; D unresolved. The CDR3 runs 15 residues. The ends were cut back, 0 bases at V and 0 bases at J, with 8 bases in the middle. Germline loops: CDR1 SGHRS, CDR2 YFSETQ. The CDR3: CASSLALSSTDTQYF. CDR3 nucleotides: TGCGCCAGCAGCTTGGCTCTCAGTAGCACAGATACGCAGTATTTT.

V is TRBV20-1 and J is TRBJ2-3; tentatively, D is TRBD1 or TRBD2 (5 bases each). V dropped 5 bases and J dropped 6 bases, with 18 bases sitting between them. The CDR3 runs 14 residues. Germline lookup yields CDR1 DFQATT and CDR2 SNEGSKA (reference sequence). This chain's CDR3 is CSAVYGTQEDTQYF. The CDR3 DNA reads as TGCAGTGCTGTGTACGGGACGCAAGAGGATACGCAGTATTTT.

This clonotype was counted a few times. The rearrangement uses TRBV6-1 and TRBJ1-1; D uncertain. V lost 7 bases and J 3 bases, leaving 15 bases between the germline ends. The CDR3 sequence is 14 residues long. Germline V CDR1 and CDR2: MNHNS, SASEGT. CDR3 DNA: TGTGCCAGCACCGGAGACCGAATTGACACTGAAGCTTTCTTT. It codes for CASTGDRIDTEAFF.

This clonotype was recorded a few times. The chain employs TRBV4-1 and TRBJ1-4; D call uncertain. Germline loops: CDR1 MGHRA, CDR2 YSYEKL. This CDR3 spans 13 amino acids. Trimming stripped 0 bases from V and 8 bases from J, with 7 bases between. The CDR3 sequence is CASSQEGVEKLFF. The CDR3 DNA reads as TGCGCCAGCAGCCAAGAGGGAGTGGAAAAACTGTTTTTT.

This clonotype was detected only a few times. This chain connects TRBV7-8 to TRBJ2-1, with D perhaps TRBD1 (6 bases). The germline V gene has CDR1 SGHVS and CDR2 FQNEAQ. The CDR3 has 16 residues. V was cut by 5 bases and J by 4 bases, with 18 bases left in between. This chain's CDR3 is CASSMTGDLNYNEQFF. As DNA, the CDR3 is TGTGCCAGCAGCATGACAGGCGACTTAAATTACAATGAGCAGTTCTTC.

The chain joins TRBV18 to TRBJ2-1; D ambiguous. Germline CDR1 and CDR2: KGHSH and LQKENI. CDR3 size: 14 residues. V gave up 3 bases and J gave up 12 bases, with 18 bases separating them. The CDR3 DNA reads as TGTGCCAGCTCACCGACCGACCTTCCCAGTGGGCAGTTCTTC. Translating it yields CASSPTDLPSGQFF. Full variable domain (missing parts from reference TRBV18 and TRBJ2-1): NAGVMQNPRHLVRRRGQEARLRCSPMKGHSHVYWYRQLPEEGLKFMVYLQKENIIDESGMPKERFSAEFPKEGPSILRIQQVVRGDSAAYFCASSPTDLPSGQFFGPGTRLTVL.

V is TRBV20-1 and J is TRBJ2-3; D is unresolved. V lost 5 bases, J lost 6 bases, and 12 bases lay in between. This CDR3 is 12 amino acids long. Germline CDR1 DFQATT, CDR2 SNEGSKA (reference sequence). The CDR3 DNA is TGCAGTGCTGGGAAGGTAGGGGATACGCAGTATTTT. This translates into CSAGKVGDTQYF.

The V and J genes are TRBV14 and TRBJ2-3, with D possibly being TRBD1 or TRBD2 (6 bases each). This CDR3 region has 18 residues. V gave up 0 bases and J gave up 6 bases, with 22 bases separating them. Germline CDR1 SGHDN, CDR2 FVKESK. CDR3 region: CASSQDPRGAQRMDTQYF. The CDR3 DNA reads TGTGCCAGCAGCCAAGATCCTAGGGGGGCCCAACGCATGGATACGCAGTATTTT.

This clonotype has a handful of counts. The V and J genes are TRBV28 and TRBJ2-1; 10 positions agree with TRBD2. This CDR3 has 15 residues. Germline values: CDR1 MDHEN, CDR2 SYDVKM. The junction had 7 bases not matched to a gene; V was cut back by 5 bases and J by 6 bases. The chain's CDR3 is CASSGTSGKANEQFF. Here the CDR3 DNA reads TGTGCCAGCAGTGGAACTAGCGGGAAAGCCAATGAGCAGTTCTTC.

This clonotype has a count of ten or more. The gene calls are TRBV28 and TRBJ2-3, with TRBD2 matching 11 bases. Losses at the gene ends were 4 bases for V and 3 bases for J; bases not matched to a gene: 12. CDR3 length equals 18 residues. Germline V lookup: CDR1 MDHEN, CDR2 SYDVKM. For the CDR3, the DNA is TGTGCCAGCAGTTCCTCTTTCTTACTAGCGGGGGATACAGATACGCAGTATTTT. It yields the protein CASSSSFLLAGDTDTQYF.

The chain couples TRBV12-3 or TRBV12-4 to TRBJ2-5, with a possible D match to TRBD2 (5 bases). This CDR3 has 15 amino acids. Trimming left V 6 bases short and J 5 bases short, with 19 bases between. CDR3 protein: CASRPGSNNWETQYF. CDR3 coding DNA: TGTGCCAGCAGGCCGGGATCAAACAACTGGGAGACCCAGTACTTC.

This chain uses TRBV27 with TRBJ2-6, with D perhaps TRBD1 (6 bases). Deletions cut 5 bases from V and 0 bases from J, with 14 bases between. Germline CDR1 and CDR2: MNHEY and SMNVEV (reference sequence). This CDR3 is 17 amino acids long. The CDR3 is CASSTGHGVSGANVLTF. In DNA, the CDR3 is TGTGCCAGCAGTACGGGACACGGAGTCTCTGGGGCCAACGTCCTGACTTTC.

The chain combines TRBV7-2 with TRBJ2-7, with 14 bases that match TRBD2. CDR3 size: 14 residues. CDR1 is SGHTA, CDR2 FQGNSA, per germline. V lost 3 bases, J lost 6 bases, and 1 base stayed unmatched. CDR3 residues: CASSLGLAGVEQYV. CDR3 sequence (DNA): TGTGCCAGCAGCTTGGGACTAGCGGGAGTCGAGCAGTACGTC.

The chain links TRBV6-1 to TRBJ2-7; weak D call: TRBD2 (6 bases). Germline V lookup: CDR1 MNHNS, CDR2 SASEGT. The germline V and J ends were trimmed by 2 bases and 5 bases, with 16 bases remaining between them. This CDR3 spans 15 amino acids. CDR3 region: CASSETGGGGNEQYF. The DNA of the CDR3 is TGTGCCAGCAGTGAAACCGGGGGTGGTGGGAACGAGCAGTACTTC.

This clonotype appeared once. V and J are TRBV2 and TRBJ2-5, with D uncertain. The ends were cut back, 3 bases at V and 0 bases at J, with 8 bases in the middle. The germline V gene has CDR1 SNHLY and CDR2 FYNNEI. The CDR3 loop spans 14 amino acids. As DNA, the CDR3 is TGTGCCAGCAGTGACCCCAAGTACCAAGAGACCCAGTACTTC. As protein: CASSDPKYQETQYF.